The next 28 T cell receptor beta chains were all read from a single sample in a study of blood T cell repertoires in COVID-19. Clones were read by immunoSEQ multiplex PCR, and TCRdb kept only the in-frame ones, dropping some. This table holds roughly 180,000 clones, 85% to 90% found once. The sequenced sample consisted of peripheral blood. Source of these receptors: a woman aged 60 to 75 with acute or convalescent COVID-19.

The chain is built from TRBV5-1 and TRBJ1-1; TRBD1 might be the D (6 bases). The germline gives CDR1 SGHRS, CDR2 YFSETQ. The CDR3 length is 15 residues. Trimming left V 3 bases short and J 1 base short, with 13 bases between. The CDR3 nucleotides read TGCGCCAGCAGCTCAACCCCGACAGGGAACACTGAAGCTTTCTTT. This gives the protein CASSSTPTGNTEAFF.

This rearrangement joins TRBV13 to TRBJ2-5; D uncertain. Germline-derived CDR1 and CDR2 are PRHDT and FYEKMQ (reference sequence). The CDR3 runs to 11 residues. Trimming cost V 4 bases and J 4 bases, with 4 bases left between them. The CDR3 bases are TGTGCCAGCAGCTCCGGAGAGACCCAGTACTTC. Translating it yields CASSSGETQYF.

The CDR3 DNA reads TGTGCCAGCAGCTCAACAGGGGCTAATTCACCCCTCCACTTT. The encoded protein is CASSSTGANSPLHF. The gene calls are TRBV7-3 and TRBJ1-6, with 7 nucleotides matching TRBD1. Germline CDR1 reads SGHTA; CDR2 reads FQGTGA. V lost 4 bases, J lost 6 bases, and 3 bases stayed unmatched. The CDR3 is 14 residues long.

The chain links TRBV3-1 (or the pseudogene TRBV3-2) to TRBJ2-7; the match to TRBD2 covers 9 bases. V was clipped by 3 bases and J by 5 bases; unmatched bases: 5. The CDR3 totals 14 residues. Germline lookup yields CDR1 LGHDT and CDR2 YNNKEL (reference sequence). CDR3 sequence reads: CASSHGTSPNEQYF. The CDR3 DNA is TGTGCCAGCAGCCACGGGACTAGCCCAAACGAGCAGTACTTC.

The chain employs TRBV27 and TRBJ1-6; TRBD1 matches at 7 bases. Germline loops: CDR1 MNHEY, CDR2 SMNVEV (reference sequence). The J segment lost 14 bases and the V segment lost 3 bases, leaving 13 bases of the junction unmatched. This CDR3 has 15 residues. CDR3 DNA sequence: TGTGCCAGCAGTTTCCGTCGGGACAGCCACCTCTCCCTCCACTTT. Translating gives CASSFRRDSHLSLHF.

J is TRBJ2-3 and V is TRBV6-6, with D possibly TRBD1 on 5 matching bases. V dropped 4 bases and J dropped 2 bases, with 10 bases sitting between them. The CDR3 is 14 amino acids. Germline V gene sequence: CDR1 MNHNY, CDR2 SVGAGI (reference sequence). CDR3 region: CASSWQTVTDTQYF. The CDR3 DNA sequence: TGTGCCAGCAGTTGGCAGACAGTCACAGATACGCAGTATTTT.

The chain couples TRBV5-1 to TRBJ1-1; TRBD1 might be the D (5 bases). The CDR3 runs 14 residues. Germline V gene sequence: CDR1 SGHRS, CDR2 YFSETQ. V was clipped by 4 bases and J by 5 bases, with 15 bases between them. CDR3 in amino acids: CASSRSRDTTEAFF. The CDR3 bases are TGCGCCAGCAGCCGCTCCAGGGATACGACTGAAGCTTTCTTT. The variable domain in full, with the rest retrieved from reference TRBV5-1 and TRBJ1-1, is KAGVTQTPRYLIKTRGQQVTLSCSPISGHRSVSWYQQTPGQGLQFLFEYFSETQRNKGNFPGRFSGRQFSNSRSEMNVSTLELGDSALYLCASSRSRDTTEAFFGQGTRLTVV.

The chain combines TRBV7-3 with TRBJ2-3; a possible D gene is TRBD1 (5 bases). The CDR3 length is 13 residues. Trimming removed 5 bases from V and 5 bases from J, with 11 bases in between. Germline CDR1 is SGHTA and CDR2 is FQGTGA. CDR3 protein: CASSVLGVDTQYF. For the CDR3, the DNA is TGTGCCAGCAGCGTTCTAGGGGTAGATACGCAGTATTTT.

This chain uses TRBV5-1 with TRBJ1-6; D is uncertain. CDR1 SGHRS and CDR2 YFSETQ come from the germline V gene. V was clipped by 0 bases and J by 2 bases, with 6 bases between them. This CDR3 has 15 residues. In DNA, the CDR3 is TGCGCCAGCAGCTTGGACGGAGCCTATAATTCACCCCTCCACTTT. It yields the protein CASSLDGAYNSPLHF.

Turning to this clone: Other DNA sequences in the same sample also yield this CDR3. The chain uses TRBV10-3 and TRBJ1-5; D unresolved. Germline V gives CDR1 ENHRY, CDR2 SYGVKD. CDR3 size: 15 residues. Trimming shortened V by 0 bases and J by 0 bases, and 6 bases separated the two germline ends. The CDR3 here is CAISESQDSNQPQHF. CDR3 sequence (DNA): TGTGCCATCAGTGAGTCACAAGATAGCAATCAGCCCCAGCATTTT.

CDR3: CASSGTSGSYEQFF. The DNA for the CDR3 is TGTGCCAGCAGCGGGACTAGCGGGAGCTATGAGCAGTTCTTC. The chain joins TRBV7-2 to TRBJ2-1, with 14 bases aligning to TRBD2. This CDR3 is 14 amino acids long. The V segment lost 5 bases and the J segment 8 bases; nucleotides outside the gene matches: 2. The germline V gene encodes CDR1 SGHTA and CDR2 FQGNSA.

The J gene is TRBJ1-1, the V gene TRBV7-9; 9 bases fit TRBD1. Losses at the gene ends were 1 base for V and 5 bases for J; bases not matched to a gene: 11. The germline V gene encodes CDR1 SEHNR and CDR2 FQNEAQ (reference sequence). The CDR3 covers 17 residues. The CDR3 DNA reads TGTGCCAGCAGCTTAGGGGACAGGGTTGGCGGATTTACTGAAGCTTTCTTT. It is translated as CASSLGDRVGGFTEAFF.

The chain is built from TRBV7-8 and TRBJ2-5; 10 nucleotides line up with TRBD1. After removal of 0 bases from V and 12 bases from J, the junction contained 7 bases not matched to a gene. The germline V gene has CDR1 SGHVS and CDR2 FQNEAQ. The CDR3 extends over 14 amino acids. The CDR3 sequence: CASSLARTGGKEYF. CDR3 sequence (DNA): TGTGCCAGCAGCTTAGCGAGGACAGGGGGAAAAGAGTACTTC. The full variable domain, its missing parts supplied by reference TRBV7-8 and TRBJ2-5, is GAGVSQSPRYKVAKRGQDVALRCDPISGHVSLFWYQQALGQGPEFLTYFQNEAQLDKSGLPSDRFFAERPEGSVSTLKIQRTQQEDSAVYLCASSLARTGGKEYFGPGTRLLVL.

This clone was detected only once. The V call is TRBV27, the J call TRBJ1-2; D gene ambiguous. Trimming shortened V by 3 bases and J by 0 bases, and 5 bases separated the two germline ends. CDR1 is MNHEY, CDR2 SMNVEV, per germline (reference sequence). The CDR3 sequence is 13 residues long. The CDR3 DNA reads as TGTGCCAGCAGTTTTCGGGCTAACTATGGCTACACCTTC. It specifies CASSFRANYGYTF.

V usage is TRBV6-2 or TRBV6-3 and J usage is TRBJ2-1; no reliable D call. The germline gives CDR1 MNHEY, CDR2 SVGEGT. This CDR3 has 18 residues. V lost 2 bases, J lost 2 bases, and 19 bases lay in between. The CDR3 spells CASSYSLESVGAYNEQFF. The DNA for the CDR3 is TGTGCCAGCAGTTACAGCCTCGAGTCCGTTGGTGCCTACAATGAGCAGTTCTTC.

This chain connects TRBV29-1 to TRBJ1-1; 7 bases are shared with TRBD1. CDR1 and CDR2 (germline): SQVTM, ANQGSEA. V lost 7 bases and J lost 6; bases outside the gene matches: 11. This CDR3 comprises 13 residues. The CDR3 is CSAGQEVKAEAFF. DNA of the CDR3: TGCAGCGCTGGACAGGAAGTCAAGGCTGAAGCTTTCTTT. Filled out from reference TRBV29-1 and TRBJ1-1, the complete variable domain reads SAVISQKPSRDICQRGTSLTIQCQVDSQVTMMFWYRQQPGQSLTLIATANQGSEATYESGFVIDKFPISRPNLTFSTLTVSNMSPEDSSIYLCSAGQEVKAEAFFGQGTRLTVV.

The J gene is TRBJ1-2, the V gene TRBV27; no clear D. CDR1 and CDR2 (germline): MNHEY, SMNVEV (reference sequence). With 4 bases removed from V and 4 bases from J, the gap between germline ends came to 16 bases. The CDR3 is 15 residues long. The CDR3 bases are TGTGCCAGCAGTTCTACCCCTCGAGCTTCCTATGGCTACACCTTC. Translating gives CASSSTPRASYGYTF.

About this clone: In the same sample, other DNA sequences code for this CDR3. The chain has TRBV2 and TRBJ1-2; D gene ambiguous. This CDR3 has 11 amino acids. Germline-derived CDR1 and CDR2 are SNHLY and FYNNEI. Trimming shortened V by 7 bases and J by 3 bases, and 6 bases separated the two germline ends. This chain's CDR3 is CASTQDYGYTF. The CDR3 DNA follows: TGTGCCAGCACCCAGGACTATGGCTACACCTTC.

For the CDR3, the DNA is TGTGCCAGCAGCAACAGGGGGCCAACCTACAATGAGCAGTTCTTC. Protein: CASSNRGPTYNEQFF. This chain connects TRBV6-5 to TRBJ2-1; 9 bases map to TRBD1. CDR1 is MNHEY, CDR2 SVGAGI, per germline. This CDR3 is built from 15 residues. V gave up 6 bases and J gave up 2 bases; unmatched junction bases: 5.

The rearrangement uses TRBV6-2 or TRBV6-3 and TRBJ1-1; no reliable D call. Trimming stripped 5 bases from V and 0 bases from J, with 10 bases between. This CDR3 contains 14 residues. Germline CDR1 is MNHEY and CDR2 is SVGEGT. The CDR3 DNA follows: TGTGCCAGCAGTAACCGCGGAATGAACACTGAAGCTTTCTTT. Translated, it gives CASSNRGMNTEAFF.

The rearrangement links TRBV5-4 to TRBJ2-5; no clear D. The CDR3 is 13 amino acids. Per germline, CDR1 SGHNT and CDR2 YYREEE (reference sequence). Between the trimmed V and J ends, which lost 0 bases and 3 bases, there was a span of 6 bases. The chain's CDR3 is CASSLGQEETQYF. CDR3 DNA sequence: TGTGCCAGCAGCTTGGGGCAGGAAGAGACCCAGTACTTC.

The V and J genes are TRBV5-4 and TRBJ2-7; tentatively, D is TRBD1 (6 bases). CDR3 length equals 13 residues. The V gene's germline CDR1 is SGHNT and CDR2 YYREEE (reference sequence). Trimming took off 4 bases at V and 8 bases at J, with 16 bases between the two ends. The CDR3 nucleotides read TGTGCCAGCAGCCCCCCCGGACAGATCAAGCAGTACTTC. Translating gives CASSPPGQIKQYF.

The V call is TRBV19, the J call TRBJ2-3, with D possibly being TRBD2 (5 bases). This CDR3 contains 15 residues. The germline CDR1 and CDR2 sequences are LNHDA and SQIVND (reference sequence). V dropped 3 bases and J dropped 6 bases, with 16 bases sitting between them. CDR3 sequence (DNA): TGTGCCAGTAGTATTCCCGTACTAGGCGGCGATACGCAGTATTTT. It codes for CASSIPVLGGDTQYF.

The chain joins TRBV28 to TRBJ2-1, with 13 bases fitting TRBD2. Germline CDR1 MDHEN, CDR2 SYDVKM. The CDR3 is 16 residues long. V shed 5 bases and J 9 bases; nucleotides not matched to a gene: 10. CDR3 region: CASSGTSGRARGEQFF. DNA of the CDR3: TGTGCCAGCAGTGGAACTAGCGGGAGGGCCCGGGGTGAGCAGTTCTTC.

The CDR3 nucleotides are TGTGCCAGCAGCTCATCACAGGGGGCAGGAAACACCATATATTTT. Protein sequence: CASSSSQGAGNTIYF. The V and J genes are TRBV11-2 and TRBJ1-3, with 9 bases that match TRBD1. V trimming: 4 bases; J trimming: 4 bases; junction bases outside the gene matches: 5. Germline lookup yields CDR1 SGHAT and CDR2 FQNNGV. The CDR3 is made up of 15 amino acids.

For the CDR3, the DNA is TGTGCCAGCAGCGTTACAGGGAGAGGGAGCAATCAGCCCCAGCATTTT. This codes for CASSVTGRGSNQPQHF. The rearrangement uses TRBV14 and TRBJ1-5, with a tentative D call TRBD1 (6 bases). This CDR3 has 16 amino acids. The V gene's germline CDR1 is SGHDN and CDR2 FVKESK. V was trimmed by 5 bases and J by 1 base, leaving 15 bases between them.

As DNA, the CDR3 is TGCGCCAGCAGCCAAGAGCTACAGAAAAACATTCAGTACTTC. It codes for CASSQELQKNIQYF. The chain combines TRBV4-1 with TRBJ2-4; D ambiguous. The CDR3 totals 14 residues. V gave up 0 bases and J gave up 4 bases, with 7 bases separating them. Germline CDR1 MGHRA, CDR2 YSYEKL.

This chain uses TRBV18 with TRBJ1-5; D is possibly TRBD1 (5 bases). V lost 4 bases and J lost 5, with 15 bases in between. This CDR3 has 15 residues. Germline V gene data show CDR1 as KGHSH and CDR2 as LQKENI. This CDR3 reads CASSLTVAGDQPQHF. For the CDR3, the DNA is TGTGCCAGCTCACTTACTGTGGCGGGGGATCAGCCCCAGCATTTT.